Listed here are 29 T cell receptor beta chains from one sample, sequenced in a study of CD8+ T cells in alopecia areata. Isolated RNA was reverse transcribed into cDNA used as the sequencing template. Sequencing was performed with immunoSEQ multiplex PCR; in TCRdb, only in-frame clones are kept and a portion is missing. The sample carries 95,000 to 120,000 clones, 50% to 70% recorded once. Sequenced material: NKG2D-low CD8+ T cells sorted from blood. These receptors originate from a human donor with alopecia areata.

This chain uses TRBV4-2 with TRBJ1-1, with 10 bases lining up with TRBD1. V lost 5 bases, J lost 7 bases, and 1 base stayed unmatched. The CDR3 is 12 amino acids. The V gene's germline CDR1 is LGHNA and CDR2 YNFKEQ. The CDR3 region is CASSGQGGEAFF. The DNA for the CDR3 is TGTGCCAGCAGCGGACAGGGGGGTGAAGCTTTCTTT.

In DNA form, the CDR3 reads TGTGCCAGCAGTTTAAATCCGCGGGACGAGTTCCGAGGGACAGATACGCAGTATTTT. Amino acid sequence: CASSLNPRDEFRGTDTQYF. This chain links TRBV27 with TRBJ2-3; perhaps TRBD2 as D (6 bases). Germline V lookup: CDR1 MNHEY, CDR2 SMNVEV (reference sequence). The CDR3 is made up of 19 amino acids. The V gene lost 2 bases and the J gene lost 3 bases, with 24 bases spanning the gap.

This chain connects TRBV5-1 to TRBJ2-7; perhaps TRBD1 as D (5 bases). The CDR3 is 13 amino acids. Germline CDR1 and CDR2: SGHRS and YFSETQ. Trimming cost V 4 bases and J 2 bases, with 10 bases left between them. The chain's CDR3 is CASSETGTYEQYF. DNA for the CDR3: TGCGCCAGCAGCGAAACAGGAACCTACGAGCAGTACTTC.

The chain has TRBV7-6 and TRBJ1-2, with TRBD1 as a possible D gene (5 bases). The CDR3 runs 13 residues. The germline V gene has CDR1 SGHVS and CDR2 FNYEAQ. Trimming shortened V by 6 bases and J by 4 bases, and 12 bases separated the two germline ends. The CDR3 sequence is CASSTGPGYGYTF. The CDR3 DNA sequence: TGTGCCAGCAGTACGGGACCCGGCTATGGCTACACCTTC.

This chain connects TRBV7-8 to TRBJ2-1; no reliable D call. V lost 1 base and J 7 bases, leaving 8 bases between the germline ends. Germline lookup yields CDR1 SGHVS and CDR2 FQNEAQ. The CDR3 runs 13 residues. CDR3 in DNA: TGTGCCAGCAGCTTAGTGATCTGGAATGAGCAGTTCTTC. It specifies CASSLVIWNEQFF.

This clone qualifies as medium-sized (0.01 to 0.1%). This chain uses TRBV10-1 with TRBJ2-1; the D is unclear. Trimming left V 3 bases short and J 6 bases short, with 9 bases between. There are 13 residues in the CDR3. Germline loops: CDR1 WNHNN, CDR2 SYGVQD (reference sequence). CDR3 region: CASSEVASNEQFF. CDR3 DNA: TGCGCCAGCAGTGAAGTAGCTAGCAATGAGCAGTTCTTC.

The chain recombines TRBV5-1 with TRBJ1-1; TRBD1 might be the D (5 bases). The CDR3 totals 12 residues. Germline assignment: CDR1 SGHRS and CDR2 YFSETQ. The V gene lost 7 bases and the J gene lost 6 bases, with 13 bases spanning the gap. The CDR3 loop is CASWGVTAEAFF. The CDR3 region has the DNA TGCGCCAGCTGGGGGGTGACAGCTGAAGCTTTCTTT. The full variable domain, rest sourced from reference TRBV5-1 and TRBJ1-1, is KAGVTQTPRYLIKTRGQQVTLSCSPISGHRSVSWYQQTPGQGLQFLFEYFSETQRNKGNFPGRFSGRQFSNSRSEMNVSTLELGDSALYLCASWGVTAEAFFGQGTRLTVV.

The chain links TRBV27 to TRBJ2-2; D not certain. The CDR3 has 15 residues. V was shortened by 4 bases and J by 4 bases, with 13 bases between the two germline ends. Germline V gives CDR1 MNHEY, CDR2 SMNVEV (reference sequence). CDR3 bases: TGTGCCAGCAGTTCCCCCCCGGGCCCCACCGGGGAGCTGTTTTTT. Translating it yields CASSSPPGPTGELFF.

This chain links TRBV7-2 with TRBJ2-1; no reliable D call. CDR1 is SGHTA and CDR2 is FQGNSA in the germline V gene. Trimming left V 0 bases short and J 0 bases short, with 18 bases between. This CDR3 region has 19 residues. The CDR3 here is CASSLAEIPGLSSYNEQFF. The CDR3 DNA sequence: TGTGCCAGCAGCTTAGCGGAGATTCCGGGTCTCAGCTCCTACAATGAGCAGTTCTTC.

The chain carries TRBV28 and TRBJ2-2; tentative D call: TRBD2 (6 bases). V dropped 3 bases and J dropped 1 base, with 12 bases sitting between them. The germline CDR1 and CDR2 sequences are MDHEN and SYDVKM. This CDR3 is built from 16 residues. The DNA of the CDR3 is TGTGCCAGCAGTTTTTGGCTAGCGATGAACACCGGGGAGCTGTTTTTT. This codes for CASSFWLAMNTGELFF.

This clone appeared a few times. This chain's CDR3 is CSFSVGYEQYF. The CDR3 DNA reads as TGCAGCTTTAGCGTTGGCTACGAGCAGTACTTC. This chain joins TRBV29-1 and TRBJ2-7; D possibly corresponds to TRBD2 (5 bases). The CDR3 has 11 amino acids. Germline V gives CDR1 SQVTM, CDR2 ANQGSEA. Deletions cut 8 bases from V and 3 bases from J, with 11 bases between.

The chain joins TRBV28 to TRBJ1-1, with a tentative D call TRBD1 (5 bases). Per germline, CDR1 MDHEN and CDR2 SYDVKM. Trimming took off 10 bases at V and 2 bases at J, with 14 bases between the two ends. The CDR3 is 13 amino acids. DNA of the CDR3: TGTGCCATCTTTGGACACGACAACACTGAAGCTTTCTTT. Protein sequence: CAIFGHDNTEAFF.

J is TRBJ2-1 and V is TRBV28, with D possibly matching TRBD2 (6 bases). Trimming shortened V by 3 bases and J by 1 base, and 10 bases separated the two germline ends. Germline CDR1 is MDHEN and CDR2 is SYDVKM. The CDR3 is made up of 15 amino acids. DNA of the CDR3: TGTGCCAGCAGTTTTAACGGGGGATCCTACAATGAGCAGTTCTTC. Protein: CASSFNGGSYNEQFF.

This rearrangement joins TRBV29-1 to TRBJ2-7, with 13 positions matching TRBD2. Germline V gene data show CDR1 as SQVTM and CDR2 as ANQGSEA. J was trimmed by 2 bases and V by 5 bases; bases with no gene match: 6. This CDR3 has 15 amino acids. CDR3 nucleotides: TGCAGCGTTCCGGCCGGGACTAGCGGGACCTACGAGCAGTACTTC. Translated, it gives CSVPAGTSGTYEQYF.

In this sample, this clone turned up a few times. This same CDR3 is encoded by further DNA sequences in the sample. The V call is TRBV2, the J call TRBJ2-7; D remains unclear. CDR3 length equals 11 residues. Germline CDR1 reads SNHLY; CDR2 reads FYNNEI. V was pared by 6 bases and J by 2 bases, with 5 bases between. DNA for the CDR3: TGTGCCAGCAGGGATACCTACGAGCAGTACTTC. Translating gives CASRDTYEQYF.

This clone was counted a few times. V gene TRBV7-2 combines with J gene TRBJ2-3; 15 nucleotides line up with TRBD2. This CDR3 region has 16 residues. The J segment lost 5 bases and the V segment lost 6 bases, leaving 6 bases of the junction unmatched. Per the germline V gene, CDR1 is SGHTA and CDR2 is FQGNSA. The CDR3 protein is CASRGLAGGPRDTQYF. The CDR3 nucleotides are TGTGCCAGCAGAGGACTAGCGGGAGGGCCGAGAGATACGCAGTATTTT. The full variable domain, its missing parts supplied by reference TRBV7-2 and TRBJ2-3, is GAGVSQSPSNKVTEKGKDVELRCDPISGHTALYWYRQSLGQGLEFLIYFQGNSAPDKSGLPSDRFSAERTGGSVSTLTIQRTQQEDSAVYLCASRGLAGGPRDTQYFGPGTRLTVL.

The chain couples TRBV29-1 to TRBJ2-2, with a weak D call TRBD2 (9 bases). Looked up from germline, CDR1 is SQVTM and CDR2 is ANQGSEA. The CDR3 is 21 amino acids. The germline V and J ends were trimmed by 0 bases and 6 bases, with 32 bases remaining between them. CDR3 nucleotides: TGCAGCGTTGAAGATAGGGCCAGGGGGCGGTTGGGACTAGCTTCCTCCGGGGAGCTGTTTTTT. This sequence encodes CSVEDRARGRLGLASSGELFF.

CDR3 region: CATTPGEHSGELFF. The CDR3, as DNA: TGTGCGACGACTCCGGGGGAGCATTCCGGGGAGCTGTTTTTT. The chain carries TRBV6-5 and TRBJ2-2, with D possibly matching TRBD2 (6 bases). There are 14 residues in the CDR3. Germline V gene sequence: CDR1 MNHEY, CDR2 SVGAGI.

The V call is TRBV29-1, the J call TRBJ2-7; D call uncertain. The CDR3 has 12 residues. V lost 4 bases, J lost 2 bases, and 9 bases lay in between. The germline V gene has CDR1 SQVTM and CDR2 ANQGSEA. The CDR3 loop is CSVVSSAYEQYF. DNA of the CDR3: TGCAGCGTTGTTTCCAGTGCCTACGAGCAGTACTTC.

The V call is TRBV27, the J call TRBJ2-2, with 8 bases that match TRBD1. The CDR3 spans 16 residues. Germline CDR1 MNHEY, CDR2 SMNVEV (reference sequence). The V segment lost 0 bases and the J segment 7 bases; nucleotides outside the gene matches: 7. In nucleotides, the CDR3 is TGTGCCAGCAGTTTATCGACAGGGGTTGTGAGCGGGGAGCTGTTTTTT. Translating it yields CASSLSTGVVSGELFF.

This clone occurred a few times. The chain is built from TRBV29-1 and TRBJ2-7; 9 nucleotides agree with TRBD1. The CDR3 covers 17 residues. After removal of 2 bases from V and 0 bases from J, the junction contained 11 bases not matched to a gene. CDR1 is SQVTM and CDR2 is ANQGSEA in the germline V gene. The CDR3 nucleotides are TGCAGCGTTGAAATGAGTAGGACAGGGGCTAACTCCTACGAGCAGTACTTC. This sequence encodes CSVEMSRTGANSYEQYF.

V usage is TRBV7-3 and J usage is TRBJ1-1; D ambiguous. There are 13 residues in the CDR3. Germline CDR1 SGHTA, CDR2 FQGTGA. Trimming pared 6 bases from V and 0 bases from J, leaving 8 bases between. The CDR3 is CASRHYMNTEAFF. Written as DNA, the CDR3 is TGTGCCAGCAGACATTATATGAACACTGAAGCTTTCTTT.

This clone has more than one count but fewer than ten. The CDR3 region is CAWSPGTGVADTQYF. The CDR3 bases are TGTGCCTGGAGTCCAGGGACAGGGGTGGCAGATACGCAGTATTTT. The V gene is TRBV30, the J gene TRBJ2-3, with 10 bases fitting TRBD1. The CDR3 consists of 15 residues. The germline gives CDR1 GTSNPN, CDR2 SVGIG (reference sequence). The V gene end was trimmed by 2 bases and the J gene end by 4 bases; junction bases not matched to a gene: 6.

The gene calls are TRBV7-9 and TRBJ1-1; tentatively, D is TRBD1 (5 bases). From germline, CDR1 is SEHNR and CDR2 FQNEAQ (reference sequence). V was clipped by 9 bases and J by 10 bases, with 12 bases between them. The CDR3 is 10 residues long. Here the CDR3 reads CASSRVSAFF. DNA for the CDR3: TGTGCCAGTTCCAGGGTTTCAGCTTTCTTT.

The V gene is TRBV29-1, the J gene TRBJ2-5, with 12 bases matching TRBD1. V shed 7 bases, J shed 5 bases, and the junction held 14 bases outside the gene matches. Germline loops: CDR1 SQVTM, CDR2 ANQGSEA. The CDR3 sequence is 16 residues long. The chain's CDR3 is CSADHPGTGGVETQYF. The CDR3 DNA reads as TGCAGCGCCGATCATCCGGGGACAGGGGGCGTGGAGACCCAGTACTTC. The variable domain in full, completed from reference TRBV29-1 and TRBJ2-5, reads SAVISQKPSRDICQRGTSLTIQCQVDSQVTMMFWYRQQPGQSLTLIATANQGSEATYESGFVIDKFPISRPNLTFSTLTVSNMSPEDSSIYLCSADHPGTGGVETQYFGPGTRLLVL.

The V gene is TRBV27, the J gene TRBJ1-1; no reliable D call. Germline CDR1 is MNHEY and CDR2 is SMNVEV (reference sequence). V lost 6 bases to trimming and J lost 3 bases, with 14 bases between them. This CDR3 contains 14 residues. The CDR3 reads CASSLTGTHTEAFF. The CDR3 DNA reads TGTGCCAGCAGCTTAACGGGAACCCACACTGAAGCTTTCTTT.

V is TRBV7-9 and J is TRBJ2-7; D gene uncertain. V was pared by 0 bases and J by 5 bases, with 5 bases between. The CDR3 sequence is 12 residues long. Germline CDR1 and CDR2: SEHNR and FQNEAQ (reference sequence). CDR3 sequence reads: CASSLAKNEQYF. In DNA form, the CDR3 reads TGTGCCAGCAGCTTAGCGAAAAACGAGCAGTACTTC.

CDR3 DNA: TGTGCCAGCAGTACTGACAGGGGCCTTAGCTCCTACAATGAGCAGTTCTTC. It is translated as CASSTDRGLSSYNEQFF. The chain is built from TRBV27 and TRBJ2-1, with 8 bases matching TRBD1. CDR1 and CDR2 (germline): MNHEY, SMNVEV (reference sequence). The CDR3 is made up of 17 amino acids. The trim removed 5 bases at V and 0 bases at J, leaving 9 bases unmatched.

J is TRBJ2-2 and V is TRBV27; D not resolved. CDR1 and CDR2 from the germline V gene are MNHEY and SMNVEV (reference sequence). V lost 5 bases and J 5 bases, leaving 9 bases between the germline ends. The CDR3 totals 13 residues. The CDR3 spells CASSLTRTGELFF. CDR3 nucleotides: TGTGCCAGCAGTCTGACCCGAACCGGGGAGCTGTTTTTT.